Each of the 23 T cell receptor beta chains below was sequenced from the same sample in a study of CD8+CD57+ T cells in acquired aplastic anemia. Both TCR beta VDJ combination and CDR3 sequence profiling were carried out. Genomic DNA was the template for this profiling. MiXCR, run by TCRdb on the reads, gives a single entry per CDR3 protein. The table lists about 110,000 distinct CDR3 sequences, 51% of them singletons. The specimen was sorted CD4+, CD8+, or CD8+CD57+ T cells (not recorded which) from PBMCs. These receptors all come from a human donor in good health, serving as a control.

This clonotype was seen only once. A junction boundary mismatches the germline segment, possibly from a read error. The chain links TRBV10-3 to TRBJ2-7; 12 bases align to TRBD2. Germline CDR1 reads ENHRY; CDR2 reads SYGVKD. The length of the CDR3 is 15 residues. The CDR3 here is CAIRLETSGSYEQYF. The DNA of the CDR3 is TGCGCCATCAGACTTGAGACTAGCGGGAGTTACGAGCAGTACTTC.

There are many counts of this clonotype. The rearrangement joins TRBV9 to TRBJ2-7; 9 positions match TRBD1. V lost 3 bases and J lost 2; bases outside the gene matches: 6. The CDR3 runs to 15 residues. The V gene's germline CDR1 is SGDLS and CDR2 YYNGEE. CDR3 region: CASSETGTGTYEQYF. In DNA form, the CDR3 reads TGTGCCAGCAGCGAGACCGGGACAGGGACCTACGAGCAGTACTTC.

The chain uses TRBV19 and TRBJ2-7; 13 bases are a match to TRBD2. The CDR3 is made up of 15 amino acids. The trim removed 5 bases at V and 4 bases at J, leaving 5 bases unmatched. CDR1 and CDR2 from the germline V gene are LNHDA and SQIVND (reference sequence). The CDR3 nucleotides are TGTGCCAGTAGTTACAGGACTAGCGGGAGTTACGAGCAGTACTTC. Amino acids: CASSYRTSGSYEQYF. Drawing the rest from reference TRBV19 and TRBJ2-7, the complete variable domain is DGGITQSPKYLFRKEGQNVTLSCEQNLNHDAMYWYRQDPGQGLRLIYYSQIVNDFQKGDIAEGYSVSREKKESFPLTVTSAQKNPTAFYLCASSYRTSGSYEQYFGPGTRLTVT.

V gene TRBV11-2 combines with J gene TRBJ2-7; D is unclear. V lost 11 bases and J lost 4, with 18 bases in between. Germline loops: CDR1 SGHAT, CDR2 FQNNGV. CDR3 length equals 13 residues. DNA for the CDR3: TGTGCCTCTTCTCCCGGCCTCCCTTACGAGCAGTACTTC. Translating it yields CASSPGLPYEQYF.

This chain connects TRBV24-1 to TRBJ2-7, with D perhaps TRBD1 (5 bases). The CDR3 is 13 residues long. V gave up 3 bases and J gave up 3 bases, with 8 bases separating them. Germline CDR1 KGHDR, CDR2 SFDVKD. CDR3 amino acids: CATSDLTGYEQYF. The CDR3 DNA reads TGTGCCACCAGTGATCTTACAGGCTACGAGCAGTACTTC.

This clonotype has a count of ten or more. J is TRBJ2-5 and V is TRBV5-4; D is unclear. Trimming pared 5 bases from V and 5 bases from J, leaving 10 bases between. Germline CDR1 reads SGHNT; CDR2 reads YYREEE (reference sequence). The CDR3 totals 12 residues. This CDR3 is CASRTDRETQYF. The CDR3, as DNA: TGTGCCAGCAGGACCGATCGGGAGACCCAGTACTTC.

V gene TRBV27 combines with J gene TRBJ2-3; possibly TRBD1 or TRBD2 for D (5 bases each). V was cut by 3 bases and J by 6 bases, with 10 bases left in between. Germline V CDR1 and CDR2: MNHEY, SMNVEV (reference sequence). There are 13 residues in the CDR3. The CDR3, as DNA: TGTGCCAGCAGTTTGGTTGGGGACGATACGCAGTATTTT. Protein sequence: CASSLVGDDTQYF.

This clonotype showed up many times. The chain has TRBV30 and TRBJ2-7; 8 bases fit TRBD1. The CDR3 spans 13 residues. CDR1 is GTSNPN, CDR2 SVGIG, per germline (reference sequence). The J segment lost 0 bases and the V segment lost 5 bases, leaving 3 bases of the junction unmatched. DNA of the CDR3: TGTGCCTGGGGGACAGGCAGCTCCTACGAGCAGTACTTC. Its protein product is CAWGTGSSYEQYF.

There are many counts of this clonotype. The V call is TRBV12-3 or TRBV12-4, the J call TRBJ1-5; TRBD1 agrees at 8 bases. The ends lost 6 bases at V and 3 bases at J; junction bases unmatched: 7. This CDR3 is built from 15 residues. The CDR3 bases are TGTGCCAGCAGCCTAACGGGACAGGACAATCAGCCCCAGCATTTT. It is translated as CASSLTGQDNQPQHF.

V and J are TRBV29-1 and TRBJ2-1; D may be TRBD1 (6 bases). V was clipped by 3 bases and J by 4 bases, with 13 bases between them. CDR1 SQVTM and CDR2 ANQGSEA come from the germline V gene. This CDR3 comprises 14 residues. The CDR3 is CSVDGTREYNEQFF. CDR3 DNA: TGCAGCGTTGATGGGACAAGAGAATACAATGAGCAGTTCTTC.

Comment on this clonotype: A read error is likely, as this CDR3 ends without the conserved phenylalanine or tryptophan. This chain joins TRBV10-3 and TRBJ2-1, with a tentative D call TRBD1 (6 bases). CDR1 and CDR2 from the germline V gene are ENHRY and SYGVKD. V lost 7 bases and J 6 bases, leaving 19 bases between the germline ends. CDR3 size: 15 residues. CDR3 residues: CAINEQGRGSNEQFS. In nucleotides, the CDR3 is TGTGCCATCAACGAACAGGGCAGGGGTTCCAATGAGCAGTTCTCC.

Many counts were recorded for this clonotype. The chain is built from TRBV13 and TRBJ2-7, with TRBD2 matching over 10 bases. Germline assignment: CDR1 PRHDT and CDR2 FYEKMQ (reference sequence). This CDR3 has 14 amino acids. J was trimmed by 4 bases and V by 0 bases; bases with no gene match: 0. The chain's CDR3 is CASSLGSGGYEQYF. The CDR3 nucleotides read TGTGCCAGCAGCTTAGGTAGCGGGGGGTACGAGCAGTACTTC.

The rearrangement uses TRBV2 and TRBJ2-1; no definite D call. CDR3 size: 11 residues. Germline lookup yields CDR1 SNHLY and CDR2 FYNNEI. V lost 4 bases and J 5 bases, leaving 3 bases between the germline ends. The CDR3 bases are TGTGCCAGCAGTGGGAACAATGAGCAGTTCTTC. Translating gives CASSGNNEQFF.

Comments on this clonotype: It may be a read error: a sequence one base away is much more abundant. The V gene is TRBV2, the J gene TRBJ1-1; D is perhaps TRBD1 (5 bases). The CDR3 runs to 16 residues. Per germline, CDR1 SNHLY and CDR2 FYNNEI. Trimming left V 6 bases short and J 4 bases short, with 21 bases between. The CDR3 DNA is TGTGCCAGCAGATTCGGGGCATCCGGAGGGAGCACTGAAGCTTTCTTT. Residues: CASRFGASGGSTEAFF.

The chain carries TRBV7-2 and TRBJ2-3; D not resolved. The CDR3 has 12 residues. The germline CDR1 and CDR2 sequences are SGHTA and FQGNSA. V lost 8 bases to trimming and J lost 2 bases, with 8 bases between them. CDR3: CASSPYTDTQYF. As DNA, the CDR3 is TGTGCCAGCTCACCCTACACAGATACGCAGTATTTT.

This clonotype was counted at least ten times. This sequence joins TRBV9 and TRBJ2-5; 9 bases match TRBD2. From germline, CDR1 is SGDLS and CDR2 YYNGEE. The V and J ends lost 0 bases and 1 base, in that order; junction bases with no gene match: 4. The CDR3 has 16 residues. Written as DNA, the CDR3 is TGTGCCAGCAGCGTAGGGCTAGCGGGGCCCCAAGAGACCCAGTACTTC. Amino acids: CASSVGLAGPQETQYF.

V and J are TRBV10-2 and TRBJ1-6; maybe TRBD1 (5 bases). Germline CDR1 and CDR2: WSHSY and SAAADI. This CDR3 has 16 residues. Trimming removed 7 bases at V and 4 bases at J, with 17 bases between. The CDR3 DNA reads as TGCGCCAGCATTGGGGACCCCCGATTGTATAATTCACCCCTCCACTTT. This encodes CASIGDPRLYNSPLHF.

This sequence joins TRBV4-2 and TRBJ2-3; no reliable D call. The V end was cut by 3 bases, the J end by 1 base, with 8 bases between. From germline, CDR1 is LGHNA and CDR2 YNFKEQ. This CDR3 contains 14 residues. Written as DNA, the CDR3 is TGTGCCAGCAGCCAGGGAAGAGGCACAGATACGCAGTATTTT. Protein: CASSQGRGTDTQYF.

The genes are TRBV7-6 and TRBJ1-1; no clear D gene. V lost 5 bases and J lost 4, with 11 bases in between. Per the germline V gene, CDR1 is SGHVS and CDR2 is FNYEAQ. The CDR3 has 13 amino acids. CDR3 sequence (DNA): TGTGCCAGCAGCCCCGGGGAGTCCACTGAAGCTTTCTTT. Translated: CASSPGESTEAFF.

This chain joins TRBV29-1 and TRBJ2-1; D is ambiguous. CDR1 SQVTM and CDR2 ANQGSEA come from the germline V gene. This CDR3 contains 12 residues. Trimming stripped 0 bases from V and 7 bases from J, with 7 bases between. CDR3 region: CSVEDQSNEQFF. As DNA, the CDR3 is TGCAGCGTTGAAGATCAAAGTAATGAGCAGTTCTTC.

CDR3 protein: CASKMSRRGLADYNEQFF. The DNA of the CDR3 is TGTGCCAGTAAGATGTCACGGAGAGGACTAGCGGACTACAATGAGCAGTTCTTC. This sequence joins TRBV19 and TRBJ2-1; 10 bases align to TRBD2. CDR1 is LNHDA and CDR2 is SQIVND in the germline V gene (reference sequence). This CDR3 has 18 residues. V was clipped by 7 bases and J by 3 bases; unmatched bases: 15.

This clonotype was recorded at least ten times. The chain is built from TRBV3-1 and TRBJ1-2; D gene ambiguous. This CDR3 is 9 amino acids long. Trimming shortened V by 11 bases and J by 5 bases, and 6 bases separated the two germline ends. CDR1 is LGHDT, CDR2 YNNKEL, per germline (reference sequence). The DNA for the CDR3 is TGTGCCGGGAAGTATGGCTACACCTTC. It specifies CAGKYGYTF. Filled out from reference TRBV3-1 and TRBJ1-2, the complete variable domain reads DTAVSQTPKYLVTQMGNDKSIKCEQNLGHDTMYWYKQDSKKFLKIMFSYNNKELIINETVPNRFSPKSPDKAHLNLHINSLELGDSAVYFCAGKYGYTFGSGTRLTVV.

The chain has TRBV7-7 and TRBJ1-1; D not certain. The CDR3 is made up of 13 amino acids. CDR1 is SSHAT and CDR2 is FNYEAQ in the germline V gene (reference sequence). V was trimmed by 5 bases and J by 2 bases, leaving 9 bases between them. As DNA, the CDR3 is TGTGCCAGCAGCCCAGACCCAAACACTGAAGCTTTCTTT. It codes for CASSPDPNTEAFF.